The 14 T cell receptor beta chains listed next were all sequenced from one sample in a study of STAT5B mutations in CD4+ large granular lymphocyte leukemia. Assay used: immunoSEQ multiplex PCR; TCRdb lists only in-frame clones, some missing. The sample consists of 30,000 to 40,000 clones, around 80% of them appearing once. Sequencing was carried out using CD4+ T cells from blood buffy coats. The receptors shown here come from a human donor in good health.

The chain combines TRBV7-9 with TRBJ2-2, with TRBD1 identical over 8 bases. The CDR3 length is 16 residues. The J segment lost 3 bases and the V segment lost 0 bases, leaving 3 bases of the junction unmatched. Germline V gene lookup returns CDR1 SEHNR and CDR2 FQNEAQ (reference sequence). The CDR3 nucleotides are TGTGCCAGCAGCTTAGCGACAGGGGTCTACACCGGGGAGCTGTTTTTT. It yields the protein CASSLATGVYTGELFF.

This sequence joins TRBV6-5 and TRBJ2-1, with TRBD1 as a possible D gene (5 bases). There are 14 residues in the CDR3. Trimming removed 2 bases from V and 9 bases from J, with 14 bases in between. Germline V gene sequence: CDR1 MNHEY, CDR2 SVGAGI. The DNA of the CDR3 is TGTGCCAGCAGTTACAAGGGGCAAATTATTGAGCAGTTCTTC. Residues: CASSYKGQIIEQFF.

The V and J genes are TRBV11-3 and TRBJ1-2; TRBD1 aligns across 8 bases. CDR1 SGHNT and CDR2 YENEEA come from the germline V gene. V was pared by 5 bases and J by 7 bases, with 9 bases of the junction left unmatched. The CDR3 totals 14 residues. The CDR3, as DNA: TGTGCCAGCAGCCAAGAACAGGGGGTGTTTGGCTACACCTTC. This gives the protein CASSQEQGVFGYTF.

The rearrangement links TRBV5-6 to TRBJ1-2; 9 bases agree with TRBD1. The CDR3 length is 18 residues. Germline loops: CDR1 SGHDT, CDR2 YYEEEE. The ends lost 1 base at V and 8 bases at J; junction bases unmatched: 18. CDR3 sequence reads: CASSLPTGTGPEARGYTF. In nucleotides, the CDR3 is TGTGCCAGCAGCTTGCCCACCGGGACAGGGCCCGAGGCGAGGGGCTACACCTTC.

The chain has TRBV11-2 and TRBJ2-7, with 11 positions matching TRBD2. This CDR3 is built from 14 residues. The junction had 2 bases not matched to a gene; V was cut back by 1 base and J by 6 bases. In germline, CDR1 is SGHAT, CDR2 FQNNGV. The CDR3 sequence: CASSLVAGGSEQYF. DNA of the CDR3: TGTGCCAGCAGCTTAGTAGCGGGAGGGTCCGAGCAGTACTTC.

J is TRBJ2-1 and V is TRBV6-1; 7 bases map to TRBD1. The germline V gene has CDR1 MNHNS and CDR2 SASEGT. With V trimmed by 4 bases and J by 10 bases, 4 bases remained unmatched. The CDR3 spans 12 residues. In DNA form, the CDR3 reads TGTGCCAGCAGTGCACAGGGGTCGGAGCAGTTCTTC. Translation: CASSAQGSEQFF.

The V gene is TRBV7-2, the J gene TRBJ2-2; TRBD2 agrees at 8 bases. Germline values: CDR1 SGHTA, CDR2 FQGNSA. The CDR3 contains 16 residues. V dropped 6 bases and J dropped 4; count of bases not matched to a gene: 10. The CDR3 DNA sequence: TGTGCCAGCAGGCTACTAGCGGAGGGGGGCACCGGGGAGCTGTTTTTT. This gives the protein CASRLLAEGGTGELFF.

The chain uses TRBV7-2 and TRBJ2-3; D is ambiguous. The CDR3 is 11 amino acids. Germline CDR1 SGHTA, CDR2 FQGNSA. Trimming removed 11 bases at V and 0 bases at J, with 6 bases between. The DNA for the CDR3 is TGTGCCGGGCGGAGCACAGATACGCAGTATTTT. It is translated as CAGRSTDTQYF.

The chain joins TRBV7-2 to TRBJ1-4; maybe TRBD1 (6 bases). The CDR3 is 16 residues long. Germline CDR1 is SGHTA and CDR2 is FQGNSA. V was shortened by 5 bases and J by 4 bases, with 17 bases between the two germline ends. CDR3 sequence (DNA): TGTGCCAGCAGCCCCCAGGGGCAGGGGATTAATGAAAAACTGTTTTTT. Its protein is CASSPQGQGINEKLFF.

The V and J genes are TRBV7-8 and TRBJ2-2; the D is unclear. V was shortened by 3 bases and J by 3 bases, with 8 bases between the two germline ends. The CDR3 covers 14 residues. Germline values: CDR1 SGHVS, CDR2 FQNEAQ. CDR3 sequence reads: CASSFPRDTGELFF. CDR3 nucleotide sequence: TGTGCCAGCAGCTTTCCCCGCGACACCGGGGAGCTGTTTTTT. Looking up the rest from reference TRBV7-8 and TRBJ2-2 gives the full variable domain: GAGVSQSPRYKVAKRGQDVALRCDPISGHVSLFWYQQALGQGPEFLTYFQNEAQLDKSGLPSDRFFAERPEGSVSTLKIQRTQQEDSAVYLCASSFPRDTGELFFGEGSRLTVL.

CDR3 sequence (DNA): TGCGCCAGCAGCTCCCCGGCGGGGGCCATATCAACTAGCACAGATACGCAGTATTTT. Protein product: CASSSPAGAISTSTDTQYF. This chain uses TRBV5-1 with TRBJ2-3; tentative D call: TRBD2 (7 bases). The CDR3 spans 19 residues. The V gene lost 3 bases and the J gene lost 0 bases, with 23 bases spanning the gap. The germline gives CDR1 SGHRS, CDR2 YFSETQ.

V gene TRBV7-6 combines with J gene TRBJ2-2, with 7 nucleotides matching TRBD2. The CDR3 runs 16 residues. With 1 base clipped from V and 0 bases from J, the junction kept 2 bases outside the gene matches. The germline CDR1 and CDR2 sequences are SGHVS and FNYEAQ. CDR3 DNA sequence: TGTGCCAGCAGCTTAGATACTAGCGCGAACACCGGGGAGCTGTTTTTT. It translates to CASSLDTSANTGELFF.

The chain employs TRBV18 and TRBJ2-7; TRBD1 agrees at 10 bases. Trimming cost V 5 bases and J 1 base; bases outside gene matches: 5. The CDR3 has 15 amino acids. CDR1 and CDR2 from the germline V gene are KGHSH and LQKENI. The CDR3 is CASSAGTGVSYEQYF. The CDR3 DNA reads TGTGCCAGCTCAGCCGGGACAGGGGTTTCCTACGAGCAGTACTTC.

The V call is TRBV5-1, the J call TRBJ2-2; D may be TRBD1 (6 bases). The CDR3 loop spans 15 amino acids. Germline V CDR1 and CDR2: SGHRS, YFSETQ. Trimming stripped 3 bases from V and 2 bases from J, with 11 bases between. This chain's CDR3 is CASSYRDTNTGELFF. CDR3 sequence (DNA): TGCGCCAGCAGCTACCGGGACACAAACACCGGGGAGCTGTTTTTT.